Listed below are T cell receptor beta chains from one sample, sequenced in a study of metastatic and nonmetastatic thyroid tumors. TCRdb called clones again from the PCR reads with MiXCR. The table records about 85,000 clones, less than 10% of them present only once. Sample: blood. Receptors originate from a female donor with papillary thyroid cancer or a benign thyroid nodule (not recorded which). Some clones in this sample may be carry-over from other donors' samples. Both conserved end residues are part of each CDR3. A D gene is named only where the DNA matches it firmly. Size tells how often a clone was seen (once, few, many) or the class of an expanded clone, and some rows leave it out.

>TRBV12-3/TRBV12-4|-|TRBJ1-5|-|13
CASSFSGSQPQHF
TGTGCCAGCAGTTTCTCAGGTAGTCAGCCCCAGCATTTT
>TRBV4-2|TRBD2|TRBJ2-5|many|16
CASSQRLAGSQETQYF
TGTGCCAGCAGCCAAAGACTAGCGGGGTCCCAAGAGACCCAGTACTTC
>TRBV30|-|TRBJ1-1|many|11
CAWDGNTEAFF
TGTGCCTGGGACGGGAACACTGAAGCTTTCTTT
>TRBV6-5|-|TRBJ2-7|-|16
CASTPEGGAGSREQYF
TGTGCCAGCACCCCAGAGGGTGGTGCAGGGAGCCGCGAGCAGTACTTC
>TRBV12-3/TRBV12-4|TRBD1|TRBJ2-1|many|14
CASSQGTDYNEQFF
TGTGCCAGCAGTCAAGGGACAGACTACAATGAGCAGTTCTTC
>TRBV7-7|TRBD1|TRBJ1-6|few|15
CASSVGQTYNSPLHF
TGTGCCAGCAGCGTGGGACAGACTTATAATTCACCCCTCCACTTT
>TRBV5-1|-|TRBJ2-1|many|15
CASSLGDLPGSEQFF
TGCGCCAGCAGCTTGGGGGACCTCCCAGGCAGTGAGCAGTTCTTC
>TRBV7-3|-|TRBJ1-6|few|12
CASSAQDGVLHF
TGTGCCAGCAGCGCCCAGGACGGAGTCCTCCACTTT
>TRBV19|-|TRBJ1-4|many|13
CASGDGSNEKLFF
TGTGCCAGTGGGGACGGGAGTAATGAAAAACTGTTTTTT
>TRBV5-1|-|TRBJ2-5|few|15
CASSGGVGAQETQYF
TGCGCCAGCAGCGGAGGGGTCGGAGCCCAAGAGACCCAGTACTTC
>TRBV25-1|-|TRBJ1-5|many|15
CASSEYGGGNQPQHF
TGTGCCAGCAGTGAATATGGGGGGGGCAATCAGCCCCAGCATTTT
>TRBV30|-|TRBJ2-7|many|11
CAWGPYYEQYF
TGTGCCTGGGGTCCCTACTACGAGCAGTACTTC